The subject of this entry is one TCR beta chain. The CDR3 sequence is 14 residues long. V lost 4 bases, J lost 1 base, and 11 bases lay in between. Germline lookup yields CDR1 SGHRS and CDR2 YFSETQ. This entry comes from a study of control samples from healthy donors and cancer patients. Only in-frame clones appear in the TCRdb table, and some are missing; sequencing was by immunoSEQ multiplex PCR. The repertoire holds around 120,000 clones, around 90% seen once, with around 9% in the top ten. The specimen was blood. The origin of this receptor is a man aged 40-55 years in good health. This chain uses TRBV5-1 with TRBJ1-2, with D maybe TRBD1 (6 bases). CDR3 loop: CASSAFRGNYGYTF. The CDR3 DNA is TGCGCCAGCAGCGCTTTCAGGGGTAACTATGGCTACACCTTC.